A single sample gave rise to the 14 T cell receptor beta chains below, sequenced in a study of blood T cell repertoires in COVID-19. Measured with immunoSEQ multiplex PCR; TCRdb has only the in-frame clones, and not every one. Among around 290,000 clones listed, 90% were seen once. Sequencing was performed on PBMCs or T cells enriched from blood (not recorded which). The receptor source for this set is a woman under 40 who had recovered from COVID-19.

The chain joins TRBV5-1 to TRBJ2-5; 10 nucleotides align to TRBD2. V gave up 4 bases and J gave up 5 bases; unmatched junction bases: 14. Germline CDR1 SGHRS, CDR2 YFSETQ. The CDR3 totals 17 residues. The CDR3 reads CASSIRTSGREGETQYF. The DNA for the CDR3 is TGCGCCAGCAGCATCCGGACTAGCGGAAGGGAGGGGGAGACCCAGTACTTC.

This chain uses TRBV15 with TRBJ2-1, with 9 bases matching TRBD2. The CDR3 covers 16 residues. Trimming removed 1 base from V and 6 bases from J; junction bases left unmatched: 7. CDR1 is LNHNV and CDR2 is YYDKDF in the germline V gene (reference sequence). CDR3 residues: CATSRAAGGPRNEQFF. In DNA form, the CDR3 reads TGTGCCACCAGCAGAGCGGCGGGAGGGCCTCGCAATGAGCAGTTCTTC.

The chain is built from TRBV6-5 and TRBJ1-6; D is possibly TRBD1 (5 bases). Per the germline V gene, CDR1 is MNHEY and CDR2 is SVGAGI. V was clipped by 2 bases and J by 10 bases, with 6 bases between them. The CDR3 consists of 12 residues. The DNA for the CDR3 is TGTGCCAGCAGTTACGGGGGGTCACCCCTCCACTTT. This codes for CASSYGGSPLHF.

The chain combines TRBV28 with TRBJ2-4; no reliable D call. V was trimmed by 8 bases and J by 4 bases, leaving 9 bases between them. Looked up from germline, CDR1 is MDHEN and CDR2 is SYDVKM. The CDR3 loop spans 12 amino acids. CDR3 DNA sequence: TGTGCCAGCGCGCGGTTGAAAAACATTCAGTACTTC. It is translated as CASARLKNIQYF.

The chain couples TRBV2 to TRBJ2-3; TRBD2 is a possible D gene (5 bases). Trimming stripped 6 bases from V and 6 bases from J, with 10 bases between. The CDR3 runs 12 residues. Germline CDR1 is SNHLY and CDR2 is FYNNEI. The CDR3 nucleotides read TGTGCCAGCAGCCCCGGGGTGGATACGCAGTATTTT. Translated: CASSPGVDTQYF.

The V and J genes are TRBV7-9 and TRBJ2-7; 7 bases match TRBD2. CDR3 length equals 14 residues. With 6 bases clipped from V and 0 bases from J, the junction kept 5 bases outside the gene matches. Looked up from germline, CDR1 is SEHNR and CDR2 is FQNEAQ (reference sequence). Here the CDR3 DNA reads TGTGCCAGCAGAGAGGGAGGGCCCTCCTACGAGCAGTACTTC. Translation gives CASREGGPSYEQYF.

V gene TRBV19 combines with J gene TRBJ2-1; D is possibly TRBD1 (6 bases). CDR3 length: 14 amino acids. Germline CDR1 is LNHDA and CDR2 is SQIVND (reference sequence). Trimming pared 6 bases from V and 6 bases from J, leaving 15 bases between. CDR3 protein: CASRLPGTTNEQFF. The CDR3 bases are TGTGCCAGTAGACTACCCGGGACAACCAATGAGCAGTTCTTC.

With regard to this clone: Other DNA sequences within the sample encode an identical CDR3. The chain links TRBV18 to TRBJ2-5, with TRBD2 as a possible D gene (6 bases). Per germline, CDR1 KGHSH and CDR2 LQKENI. The CDR3 sequence is 14 residues long. V was clipped by 2 bases and J by 3 bases, with 10 bases between them. CDR3 in DNA: TGTGCCAGCTCACCAACGAGGGAGGAAGAGACCCAGTACTTC. This sequence encodes CASSPTREEETQYF.

This sequence joins TRBV6-1 and TRBJ1-3, with a possible D match to TRBD1 (6 bases). V lost 4 bases and J 0 bases, leaving 19 bases between the germline ends. Germline V gives CDR1 MNHNS, CDR2 SASEGT. This CDR3 comprises 18 residues. This CDR3 is CASSARTGTLSSGNTIYF. Here the CDR3 DNA reads TGTGCCAGCAGTGCCCGCACCGGGACATTGAGCTCTGGAAACACCATATATTTT.

The rearrangement links TRBV7-3 to TRBJ2-7, with TRBD1 identical over 8 bases. Germline V CDR1 and CDR2: SGHTA, FQGTGA. V shed 3 bases, J shed 2 bases, and the junction held 6 bases outside the gene matches. The CDR3 totals 15 residues. CDR3 in DNA: TGTGCCAGCAGCTTTTCAGGGGGCATCCCCTACGAGCAGTACTTC. Protein sequence: CASSFSGGIPYEQYF.

This chain links TRBV18 with TRBJ2-7; D is ambiguous. The V gene's germline CDR1 is KGHSH and CDR2 LQKENI. The CDR3 has 13 residues. With 6 bases removed from V and 1 base from J, the gap between germline ends came to 10 bases. The CDR3 DNA sequence: TGTGCCAGCTCTGCGGCAAATTCCTACGAGCAGTACTTC. It is translated as CASSAANSYEQYF.

The chain joins TRBV2 to TRBJ1-6, with a tentative D call TRBD1 (6 bases). This CDR3 spans 14 amino acids. From germline, CDR1 is SNHLY and CDR2 FYNNEI. Trimming shortened V by 5 bases and J by 7 bases, and 12 bases separated the two germline ends. CDR3 DNA: TGTGCCAGCAGTACAGACAGGCAGAATTCACCCCTCCACTTT. Its translation: CASSTDRQNSPLHF.

The CDR3 is CASSRFVAETQYF. CDR3 in DNA: TGTGCCAGCAGCCGTTTTGTCGCGGAGACCCAGTACTTC. The chain employs TRBV13 and TRBJ2-5; no clear D. Germline V CDR1 and CDR2: PRHDT, FYEKMQ (reference sequence). CDR3 length: 13 amino acids. The germline V and J ends were trimmed by 5 bases and 5 bases, with 12 bases remaining between them.

This clone was found once. The chain employs TRBV4-3 and TRBJ1-1; D is ambiguous. V was pared by 0 bases and J by 6 bases, with 8 bases between. Germline-derived CDR1 and CDR2 are LGHNA and YSLEER. The CDR3 spans 13 residues. CDR3 DNA sequence: TGCGCCAGCAGCCAAGAGGGAGGTTCTGAAGCTTTCTTT. Translation gives CASSQEGGSEAFF.